These 5 T cell receptor beta chains were all obtained from the same sample, sequenced in a study of regulatory T cells in long-lasting Graves disease. Indicated time point: persistent/refractory GD, antithyroid drugs over 5 years with positive TRAb. PBMC RNA served as the TCR library source. Construction of TCR beta libraries relied on iRepertoire HTBI primers and on Arm-PCR targeting CDR3 regions. Via MiXCR, TCRdb re-called the multiplex PCR reads, giving one row per CDR3 protein. Here the sample spans 500,000 to 800,000 distinct CDR3 sequences, 25% to 35% being singletons. This specimen consisted of peripheral blood mononuclear cells (PBMCs), obtained when the disease was refractory, from a patient treated with antithyroid drugs. Receptor source: a female donor with Graves disease.

This clonotype was seen ten or more times. V gene TRBV27 combines with J gene TRBJ1-2; 7 nucleotides align to TRBD1. With 4 bases clipped from V and 8 bases from J, the junction kept 10 bases outside the gene matches. This CDR3 has 14 amino acids. Germline V gives CDR1 MNHEY, CDR2 SMNVEV (reference sequence). CDR3 DNA sequence: TGTGCCAGCAGTTCGAGGACAGGCTCGGGCGGCTACACCTTC. Residues: CASSSRTGSGGYTF.

This clonotype was seen only a few times. The V and J genes are TRBV6-1 and TRBJ1-3; TRBD1 aligns across 7 bases. The CDR3 loop spans 17 amino acids. J was trimmed by 1 base and V by 4 bases; bases with no gene match: 10. CDR1 MNHNS and CDR2 SASEGT come from the germline V gene. The CDR3 DNA is TGTGCCAGCAGTGTAACAACAGGGGATGATTCTGGAAACACCATATATTTT. As protein: CASSVTTGDDSGNTIYF.

This sequence joins TRBV3-1 and TRBJ1-3; D may be TRBD1 (5 bases). CDR3 size: 16 residues. The germline V gene has CDR1 LGHDT and CDR2 YNNKEL (reference sequence). The V gene lost 1 base and the J gene lost 0 bases, with 10 bases spanning the gap. In DNA form, the CDR3 reads TGTGCCAGCAGCCAAGTTTTCAGGGCCTCTGGAAACACCATATATTTT. Translating gives CASSQVFRASGNTIYF.

In its sample, this clonotype was seen a few times. The gene calls are TRBV12-3 or TRBV12-4 and TRBJ2-7; no reliable D call. The CDR3 has 13 residues. Trimming stripped 4 bases from V and 3 bases from J, with 10 bases between. The CDR3 DNA is TGTGCCAGCAGTTGGCTAGGCAGCTACGAGCAGTACTTC. Translation gives CASSWLGSYEQYF.

The chain employs TRBV5-1 and TRBJ2-7; 11 bases are shared with TRBD2. The CDR3 spans 16 residues. The J segment lost 6 bases and the V segment lost 3 bases, leaving 11 bases of the junction unmatched. Germline CDR1 and CDR2: SGHRS and YFSETQ. CDR3 bases: TGCGCCAGCAGCTGGAAGGGACTAGCGGAGACGGGCGAGCAGTACTTC. Its protein is CASSWKGLAETGEQYF.